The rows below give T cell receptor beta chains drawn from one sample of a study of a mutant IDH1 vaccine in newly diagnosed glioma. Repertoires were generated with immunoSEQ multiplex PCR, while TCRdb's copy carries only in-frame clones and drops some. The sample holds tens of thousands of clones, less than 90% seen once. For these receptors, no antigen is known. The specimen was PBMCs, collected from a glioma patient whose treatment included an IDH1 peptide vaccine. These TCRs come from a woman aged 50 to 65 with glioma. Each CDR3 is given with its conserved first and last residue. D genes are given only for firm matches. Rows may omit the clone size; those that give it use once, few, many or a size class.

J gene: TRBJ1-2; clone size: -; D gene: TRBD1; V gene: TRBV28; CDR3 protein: CASSSPGGQRYGYTF; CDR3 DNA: TGTGCCAGCTCCTCACCGGGGGGACAGCGCTATGGCTACACCTTC
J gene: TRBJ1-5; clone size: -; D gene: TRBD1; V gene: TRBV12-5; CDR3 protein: CASGSGQTLNQPQHF; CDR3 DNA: TGTGCTAGTGGTTCGGGACAGACCCTCAATCAGCCCCAGCATTTT
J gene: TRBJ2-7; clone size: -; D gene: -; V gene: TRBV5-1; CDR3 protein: CASSWGPLPSYEQYF; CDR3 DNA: TGCGCCAGCAGCTGGGGCCCTCTGCCCTCCTACGAGCAGTACTTC
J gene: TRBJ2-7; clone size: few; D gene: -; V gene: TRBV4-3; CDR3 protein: CASSQVSGSSYEQYF; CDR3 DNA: TGCGCCAGCAGCCAAGTGTCCGGGTCCTCCTACGAGCAGTACTTC
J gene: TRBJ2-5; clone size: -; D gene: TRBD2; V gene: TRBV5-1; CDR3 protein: CASSLAGGPQETQYF; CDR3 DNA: TGCGCCAGCAGCTTGGCGGGGGGGCCCCAAGAGACCCAGTACTTC
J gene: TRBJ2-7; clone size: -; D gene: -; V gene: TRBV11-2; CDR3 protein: CASSTSGGDPYEQYF; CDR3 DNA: TGTGCCAGCAGCACCTCCGGTGGGGACCCCTACGAGCAGTACTTC
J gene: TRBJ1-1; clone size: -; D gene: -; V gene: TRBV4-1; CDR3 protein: CASSGLGFLMNTEAFF; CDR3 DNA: TGCGCCAGCAGCGGACTCGGTTTCCTCATGAACACTGAAGCTTTCTTT
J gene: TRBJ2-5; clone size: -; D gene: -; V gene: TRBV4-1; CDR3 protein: CASSPVAPETQYF; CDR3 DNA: TGCGCCAGCAGCCCAGTCGCGCCAGAGACCCAGTACTTC
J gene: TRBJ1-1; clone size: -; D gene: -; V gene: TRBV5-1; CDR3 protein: CASSLAEGSRNTEAFF; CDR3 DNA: TGCGCCAGCAGCTTGGCCGAGGGGAGTCGGAACACTGAAGCTTTCTTT
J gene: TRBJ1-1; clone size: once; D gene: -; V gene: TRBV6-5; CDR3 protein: CASSYKNRNTEAFF; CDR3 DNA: TGTGCCAGCAGTTATAAAAACAGGAACACTGAAGCTTTCTTT
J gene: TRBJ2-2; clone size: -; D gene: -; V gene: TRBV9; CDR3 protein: CASSPRGRDTGELFF; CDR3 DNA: TGTGCCAGCAGCCCTCGAGGCAGGGACACCGGGGAGCTGTTTTTT
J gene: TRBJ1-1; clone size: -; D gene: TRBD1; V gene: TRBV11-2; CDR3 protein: CASSSRQGNTEAFF; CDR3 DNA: TGTGCCAGCAGCTCGCGACAGGGGAACACTGAAGCTTTCTTT
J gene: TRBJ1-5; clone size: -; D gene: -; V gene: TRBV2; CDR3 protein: CASSEPGFGNQPQHF; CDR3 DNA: TGTGCCAGCAGTGAACCGGGGTTCGGCAATCAGCCCCAGCATTTT
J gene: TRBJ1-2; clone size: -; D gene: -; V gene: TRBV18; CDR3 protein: CASSPPGFDGYTF; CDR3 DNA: TGTGCCAGCTCACCACCGGGATTCGACGGCTACACCTTC
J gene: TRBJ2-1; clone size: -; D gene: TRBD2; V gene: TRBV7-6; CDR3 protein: CASSPGGATYNEQFF; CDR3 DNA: TGTGCCAGCAGTCCGGGGGGGGCAACCTACAATGAGCAGTTCTTC
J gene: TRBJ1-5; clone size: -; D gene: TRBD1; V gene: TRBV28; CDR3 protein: CASSLAGQGNQPQHF; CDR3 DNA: TGTGCCAGCAGTCTAGCGGGACAGGGCAATCAGCCCCAGCATTTT
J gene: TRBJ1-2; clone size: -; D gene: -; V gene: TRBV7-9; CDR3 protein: CASSLLGGRGYTF; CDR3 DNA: TGTGCCAGCAGCCTCCTGGGGGGAAGGGGCTACACCTTC
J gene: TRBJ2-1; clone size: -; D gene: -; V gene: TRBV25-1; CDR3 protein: CASSVVGGSYNEQFF; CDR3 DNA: TGTGCCAGCAGTGTAGTGGGAGGTTCTTACAATGAGCAGTTCTTC
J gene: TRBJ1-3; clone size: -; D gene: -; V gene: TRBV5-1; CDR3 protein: CASSLEGNTIYF; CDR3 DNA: TGCGCCAGCAGCTTAGAGGGGAACACCATATATTTT
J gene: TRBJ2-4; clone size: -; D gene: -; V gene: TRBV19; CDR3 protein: CASNTGRAAKNIQYF; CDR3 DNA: TGTGCCAGTAATACAGGGCGGGCGGCCAAAAACATTCAGTACTTC
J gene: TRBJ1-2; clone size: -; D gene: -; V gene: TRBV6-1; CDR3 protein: CASSEAKAVSGYTF; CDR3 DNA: TGTGCCAGCAGTGAAGCGAAGGCGGTTAGTGGCTACACCTTC
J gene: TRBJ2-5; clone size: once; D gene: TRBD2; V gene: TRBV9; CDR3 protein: CASSVVVRGDQETQYF; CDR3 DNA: TGTGCCAGCAGCGTAGTGGTGCGGGGGGACCAAGAGACCCAGTACTTC
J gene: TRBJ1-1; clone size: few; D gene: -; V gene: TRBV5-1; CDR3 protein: CASSLWERSTEAFF; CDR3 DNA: TGCGCCAGCAGCTTGTGGGAGAGATCCACTGAAGCTTTCTTT
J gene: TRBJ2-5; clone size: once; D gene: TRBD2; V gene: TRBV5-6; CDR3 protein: CASSFGGSLAGKETQYF; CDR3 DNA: TGTGCCAGCAGCTTTGGGGGGAGTCTAGCGGGGAAAGAGACCCAGTACTTC
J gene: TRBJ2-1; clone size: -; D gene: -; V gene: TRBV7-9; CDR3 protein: CASRERDSYNEQFF; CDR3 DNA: TGTGCCAGCAGAGAACGGGACTCATACAATGAGCAGTTCTTC
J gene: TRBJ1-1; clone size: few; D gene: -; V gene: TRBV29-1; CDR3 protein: CSGSPGRGTEAFF; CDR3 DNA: TGCAGCGGTTCACCAGGCAGGGGCACTGAAGCTTTCTTT
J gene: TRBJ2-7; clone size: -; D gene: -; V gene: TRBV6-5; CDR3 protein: CASSLGGPSYEQYF; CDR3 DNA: TGTGCCAGCAGTCTCGGGGGGCCCTCCTACGAGCAGTACTTC